The 29 T cell receptor beta chains given below trace back to one sample, sequenced in a study of T cells in Graves' hyperthyroidism and ophthalmopathy. Authors of the study amplified TCR beta CDR3 regions from RNA transcripts. The study used the HTBI primer set for a first-round RT-PCR of the TCR CDR3. TCRdb passed the multiplex PCR reads through MiXCR, listing each CDR3 protein once. Counted here are about 740,000 distinct CDR3 sequences, around 15% occurring once; the ten biggest clones make up roughly 10%. Sequencing was done on a sample of blood. Every receptor here comes from a woman under 30 with Graves' hyperthyroidism.

V is TRBV6-1 and J is TRBJ1-1; a possible D gene is TRBD1 (6 bases). Germline CDR1 MNHNS, CDR2 SASEGT. The CDR3 length is 16 residues. Trimming shortened V by 2 bases and J by 3 bases, and 16 bases separated the two germline ends. The CDR3 sequence is CASSEYRASGHTEAFF. The CDR3 region has the DNA TGTGCCAGCAGTGAATACAGGGCCTCGGGACACACTGAAGCTTTCTTT.

This chain uses TRBV10-1 with TRBJ1-1; tentative D call: TRBD1 (5 bases). The CDR3 covers 16 residues. V gave up 5 bases and J gave up 5 bases, with 21 bases separating them. Germline CDR1 reads WNHNN; CDR2 reads SYGVQD (reference sequence). This CDR3 reads CASSPGQWGGKTEAFF. DNA of the CDR3: TGCGCCAGCAGTCCCGGACAATGGGGGGGGAAGACTGAAGCTTTCTTT.

This clonotype was seen at least ten times. The chain combines TRBV11-2 with TRBJ2-7, with D tentatively TRBD1 or TRBD2 (5 bases each). Germline CDR1 SGHAT, CDR2 FQNNGV. There are 18 residues in the CDR3. Between the trimmed V and J ends, which lost 5 bases and 5 bases, there was a span of 28 bases. CDR3 amino acids: CASSTRRGAGTPVNEQYF. The CDR3 region has the DNA TGTGCCAGCAGCACCCGTCGAGGGGCCGGGACCCCGGTCAACGAGCAGTACTTC.

In this sample, this clonotype turned up a few times. The V and J genes are TRBV5-6 and TRBJ2-1, with 9 bases fitting TRBD2. The junction had 7 bases not matched to a gene; V was cut back by 1 base and J by 8 bases. The CDR3 runs 15 residues. Germline assignment: CDR1 SGHDT and CDR2 YYEEEE. CDR3 sequence: CASSLLVAGADEQFF. The CDR3 DNA reads as TGTGCCAGCAGCTTGTTAGTAGCGGGGGCGGATGAGCAGTTCTTC.

This clonotype has a count of ten or more. The rearrangement links TRBV11-2 to TRBJ2-7; 7 nucleotides line up with TRBD1. The CDR3 covers 14 residues. With 5 bases clipped from V and 6 bases from J, the junction kept 10 bases outside the gene matches. The V gene's germline CDR1 is SGHAT and CDR2 FQNNGV. CDR3 amino acids: CASSPNRDRAEQYF. The CDR3 bases are TGTGCCAGCAGCCCCAACCGCGACAGGGCCGAGCAGTACTTC. The entire variable domain, with the rest obtained from reference TRBV11-2 and TRBJ2-7, is as follows: EAGVAQSPRYKIIEKRQSVAFWCNPISGHATLYWYQQILGQGPKLLIQFQNNGVVDDSQLPKDRFSAERLKGVDSTLKIQPAKLEDSAVYLCASSPNRDRAEQYFGPGTRLTVT.

The chain couples TRBV4-1 to TRBJ2-3; 8 bases fit TRBD1. Trimming removed 0 bases from V and 1 base from J; junction bases left unmatched: 15. This CDR3 has 20 amino acids. CDR1 is MGHRA and CDR2 is YSYEKL in the germline V gene. The CDR3 DNA sequence: TGCGCCAGCAGCCAAGATAGGGCGGACAGGGATTTCAAAGGCACAGATACGCAGTATTTT. This translates into CASSQDRADRDFKGTDTQYF.

There are many counts of this clonotype. The chain uses TRBV9 and TRBJ1-2, with a tentative D call TRBD1 (5 bases). Trimming took off 2 bases at V and 5 bases at J, with 16 bases between the two ends. The CDR3 is 15 amino acids. The germline CDR1 and CDR2 sequences are SGDLS and YYNGEE. DNA for the CDR3: TGTGCCAGCAGCGTCTCTCCCGGGACGGAATATGGCTACACCTTC. Amino acids: CASSVSPGTEYGYTF.

This clonotype was detected many times. This chain joins TRBV14 and TRBJ2-3, with 7 bases that match TRBD2. There are 17 residues in the CDR3. Germline loops: CDR1 SGHDN, CDR2 FVKESK. With V trimmed by 0 bases and J by 5 bases, 11 bases remained unmatched. This CDR3 reads CASSQDEVLGGRDTQYF. Written as DNA, the CDR3 is TGTGCCAGCAGCCAAGATGAAGTATTGGGAGGGCGAGATACGCAGTATTTT.

This clonotype was detected a few times. V is TRBV29-1 and J is TRBJ1-3; 10 bases line up with TRBD1. V shed 1 base and J 2 bases; nucleotides not matched to a gene: 8. Germline loops: CDR1 SQVTM, CDR2 ANQGSEA. CDR3 length equals 17 residues. CDR3 protein: CSVEAYGDRGTGNTIYF. In DNA, the CDR3 is TGCAGCGTTGAAGCCTACGGGGACAGGGGTACTGGAAACACCATATATTTT.

This clonotype was seen a single time. The chain's CDR3 is CASSLEWEVLLNEQFF. For the CDR3, the DNA is TGTGCCAGCAGCTTGGAATGGGAGGTCCTCCTCAATGAGCAGTTCTTC. The chain carries TRBV5-8 and TRBJ2-1, with a tentative D call TRBD2 (6 bases). This CDR3 has 16 amino acids. Trimming stripped 0 bases from V and 6 bases from J, with 16 bases between. Germline V CDR1 and CDR2: SGHTS, YDEGEE.

This chain uses TRBV7-3 with TRBJ2-1, with D perhaps matching TRBD1 (6 bases). The V gene's germline CDR1 is SGHTA and CDR2 FQGTGA. This CDR3 has 15 amino acids. V was pared by 0 bases and J by 3 bases, with 9 bases between. CDR3 nucleotides: TGTGCCAGCAGCTTAACGCCGGACAGCTACAATGAGCAGTTCTTC. This encodes CASSLTPDSYNEQFF. Full variable domain (outside the CDR3, taken from reference TRBV7-3 and TRBJ2-1): GAGVSQTPSNKVTEKGKYVELRCDPISGHTALYWYRQSLGQGPEFLIYFQGTGAADDSGLPNDRFFAVRPEGSVSTLKIQRTERGDSAVYLCASSLTPDSYNEQFFGPGTRLTVL.

This clonotype is a singleton in its sample. The chain is built from TRBV19 and TRBJ1-3; D call uncertain. The V end was cut by 6 bases, the J end by 1 base, with 16 bases between. The germline gives CDR1 LNHDA, CDR2 SQIVND (reference sequence). The CDR3 loop spans 16 amino acids. The CDR3 nucleotides are TGTGCCAGTAGGCACCGCGGGAGCCCATCTGGAAACACCATATATTTT. Translation gives CASRHRGSPSGNTIYF.

At least ten counts were recorded for this clonotype. The chain couples TRBV12-3 or TRBV12-4 to TRBJ1-2; possibly TRBD1 for D (6 bases). Trimming took 3 bases from V and 7 from J, leaving 6 bases between them. The CDR3 spans 11 residues. The DNA of the CDR3 is TGTGCCAGCAGTTTCAGGGGTGGCTACACCTTC. Encoded protein: CASSFRGGYTF.

This clonotype was found many times. In DNA form, the CDR3 reads TGTGCCAGCAGCCAAGGCGCAGGGTTGAAGACCCAGTACTTC. It encodes CASSQGAGLKTQYF. The chain combines TRBV3-1 with TRBJ2-5, with a tentative D call TRBD1 (5 bases). Germline V gene sequence: CDR1 LGHDT, CDR2 YNNKEL (reference sequence). V was trimmed by 1 base and J by 6 bases, leaving 12 bases between them. The CDR3 sequence is 14 residues long.

Turning to this clonotype: An end of the junction does not agree with germline; a read error may underlie this. The V and J genes are TRBV7-2 and TRBJ2-5, with D possibly being TRBD1 (6 bases). In germline, CDR1 is SGHTA, CDR2 FQGNSA. The CDR3 length is 17 residues. The CDR3 protein is CAGSSPLPGHGKETQYF. For the CDR3, the DNA is TGTGCCGGCAGCTCCCCACTGCCGGGACATGGAAAAGAGACCCAGTACTTC.

The rearrangement links TRBV5-6 to TRBJ2-7, with D unclear. Germline CDR1 reads SGHDT; CDR2 reads YYEEEE. CDR3 length equals 15 residues. V was cut by 1 base and J by 0 bases, with 11 bases left in between. The CDR3 reads CASSLPPGSSYEQYF. The CDR3 DNA sequence: TGTGCCAGCAGCTTGCCCCCAGGTAGCTCCTACGAGCAGTACTTC.

This clonotype was recorded many times. This chain links TRBV4-3 with TRBJ1-2; maybe TRBD1 (6 bases). There are 17 residues in the CDR3. V was pared by 0 bases and J by 2 bases, with 16 bases between. The germline V gene encodes CDR1 LGHNA and CDR2 YSLEER. The CDR3 DNA is TGCGCCAGCAGCCAAGATCGGGTACAGGGACTCAACTATGGCTACACCTTC. Its translation: CASSQDRVQGLNYGYTF.

This clonotype was found many times. V usage is TRBV30 and J usage is TRBJ2-1; D is possibly TRBD2 (5 bases). V dropped 2 bases and J dropped 3 bases, with 20 bases sitting between them. CDR1 and CDR2 from the germline V gene are GTSNPN and SVGIG (reference sequence). There are 17 residues in the CDR3. CDR3 amino acids: CAWSTVTGTKHYNEQFF. The CDR3 bases are TGTGCCTGGAGTACGGTTACGGGAACTAAACACTACAATGAGCAGTTCTTC.

This clonotype has only a few counts. This chain connects TRBV9 to TRBJ2-2; D remains unclear. The germline CDR1 and CDR2 sequences are SGDLS and YYNGEE. Trimming shortened V by 0 bases and J by 6 bases, and 9 bases separated the two germline ends. This CDR3 comprises 14 residues. The chain's CDR3 is CASSVASLAGELFF. The CDR3 nucleotides are TGTGCCAGCAGCGTAGCTTCCCTCGCCGGGGAGCTGTTTTTT.

At least ten counts were recorded for this clonotype. The chain employs TRBV11-2 and TRBJ2-3, with TRBD2 as a possible D gene (5 bases). This CDR3 region has 16 residues. CDR1 and CDR2 (germline): SGHAT, FQNNGV. Trimming removed 5 bases at V and 1 base at J, with 16 bases between. CDR3 in amino acids: CASSRYNPEGTDTQYF. In nucleotides, the CDR3 is TGTGCCAGCAGCCGCTATAATCCGGAGGGCACAGATACGCAGTATTTT.

The chain employs TRBV30 and TRBJ2-7, with a tentative D call TRBD1 (6 bases). V shed 7 bases and J shed 5 bases, with 18 bases lying between them. Germline V gene data show CDR1 as GTSNPN and CDR2 as SVGIG (reference sequence). The CDR3 totals 13 residues. For the CDR3, the DNA is TGTGCCTTAAATCACAGGGAAGGTAACGAGCAGTACTTC. Translation gives CALNHREGNEQYF. Variable domain in full (rest from reference TRBV30 and TRBJ2-7): SQTIHQWPATLVQPVGSPLSLECTVEGTSNPNLYWYRQAAGRGLQLLFYSVGIGQISSEVPQNLSASRPQDRQFILSSKKLLLSDSGFYLCALNHREGNEQYFGPGTRLTVT.

This sequence joins TRBV7-3 and TRBJ2-5; 9 bases align to TRBD1. The CDR3 has 14 amino acids. Germline loops: CDR1 SGHTA, CDR2 FQGTGA. The J segment lost 6 bases and the V segment lost 5 bases, leaving 7 bases of the junction unmatched. Here the CDR3 reads CASSEGQGRKTQYF. The CDR3 nucleotides are TGTGCCAGCAGCGAAGGACAGGGGAGAAAGACCCAGTACTTC.

This clonotype has at least ten counts. J is TRBJ1-2 and V is TRBV5-5; 10 bases align to TRBD1. The CDR3 is 16 residues long. CDR1 SGHKS and CDR2 YYEKEE come from the germline V gene (reference sequence). The V gene end was trimmed by 2 bases and the J gene end by 0 bases; junction bases not matched to a gene: 4. Written as DNA, the CDR3 is TGTGCCAGCAGCTTTGACAGGGGGCCTACTAACTATGGCTACACCTTC. Translating gives CASSFDRGPTNYGYTF.

This clonotype has only a few counts. The genes are TRBV6-2 or TRBV6-3 and TRBJ2-1; 9 bases line up with TRBD2. CDR3 length: 16 amino acids. Germline CDR1 and CDR2: MNHEY and SVGEGT. V dropped 6 bases and J dropped 4; count of bases not matched to a gene: 10. The CDR3 region has the DNA TGTGCCAGCAGGACTTATAGCGGGAGTCTATACAATGAGCAGTTCTTC. Its translation: CASRTYSGSLYNEQFF.

This clonotype was counted many times. This chain joins TRBV11-2 and TRBJ1-2; no definite D call. The germline V gene encodes CDR1 SGHAT and CDR2 FQNNGV. The CDR3 length is 13 residues. V was trimmed by 0 bases and J by 4 bases, leaving 6 bases between them. The CDR3 nucleotides read TGTGCCAGCAGCTTAGAATCCATCTATGGCTACACCTTC. It is translated as CASSLESIYGYTF.

The chain recombines TRBV20-1 with TRBJ1-6, with 7 bases fitting TRBD1. Germline V gene lookup returns CDR1 DFQATT and CDR2 SNEGSKA (reference sequence). With V trimmed by 1 base and J by 7 bases, 7 bases remained unmatched. This CDR3 has 15 amino acids. DNA of the CDR3: TGCAGTGCTAGAGCGAATTCAGGGGGAAATTCACCCCTCCACTTT. Its translation is CSARANSGGNSPLHF.

This clonotype appeared many times. This chain joins TRBV20-1 and TRBJ1-1; D not certain. The germline V gene encodes CDR1 DFQATT and CDR2 SNEGSKA (reference sequence). The CDR3 has 15 amino acids. V was clipped by 6 bases and J by 7 bases, with 24 bases between them. The CDR3 sequence: CSAPAVKARTGEAFF. CDR3 coding DNA: TGCAGTGCGCCGGCGGTTAAGGCCCGAACTGGTGAAGCTTTCTTT.

The sample holds many counts of this clonotype. The chain carries TRBV7-9 and TRBJ2-7; D might be TRBD1 or TRBD2, each matching 5 bases. The CDR3 covers 13 residues. Trimming left V 4 bases short and J 2 bases short, with 9 bases between. Germline loops: CDR1 SEHNR, CDR2 FQNEAQ (reference sequence). The CDR3 is CASSSTGPYEQYF. CDR3 bases: TGTGCCAGCAGCTCCACGGGGCCCTACGAGCAGTACTTC.

The J gene is TRBJ2-1, the V gene TRBV29-1; 11 nucleotides align to TRBD2. The length of the CDR3 is 16 residues. J was trimmed by 10 bases and V by 5 bases; bases with no gene match: 16. Looked up from germline, CDR1 is SQVTM and CDR2 is ANQGSEA. The CDR3 region has the DNA TGCAGCGTTACGACCGGGACTAGCGGATGGACGGGCGAGCAGTTCTTC. This encodes CSVTTGTSGWTGEQFF.